This TCR beta chain was sequenced for a study of PD-L1 blockade in urothelial cancer. In the study overall: Blood analysis occurred 3 weeks (second dose) and 6 weeks after treatment start. Findings and caveats of the study: Tumor-associated clones in blood expanded more at 3 weeks in durable-benefit patients.

Time point in this sample: pretreatment peripheral blood. Spiking of synthetic TCR analog templates was performed in each PCR. Produced via immunoSEQ multiplex PCR; TCRdb's table is partial and in-frame only. The table records 40,000 to 55,000 clones, roughly 84% of them present only once. On this clone itself: Its matching antigen is unknown.

Germline CDR1 and CDR2: MNHEY and SVGAGI. The CDR3 is 13 amino acids. V shed 6 bases and J shed 0 bases, with 8 bases lying between them. The rearrangement joins TRBV6-5 to TRBJ2-5, with D maybe TRBD1 (5 bases). The source material was PBMCs, sampled around atezolizumab (anti-PD-L1) treatment. This receptor was taken from a donor at least 40 years old with urothelial cancer. This chain's CDR3 is CASRSTDQETQYF. The CDR3 DNA reads as TGTGCCAGCAGGTCGACAGACCAAGAGACCCAGTACTTC.